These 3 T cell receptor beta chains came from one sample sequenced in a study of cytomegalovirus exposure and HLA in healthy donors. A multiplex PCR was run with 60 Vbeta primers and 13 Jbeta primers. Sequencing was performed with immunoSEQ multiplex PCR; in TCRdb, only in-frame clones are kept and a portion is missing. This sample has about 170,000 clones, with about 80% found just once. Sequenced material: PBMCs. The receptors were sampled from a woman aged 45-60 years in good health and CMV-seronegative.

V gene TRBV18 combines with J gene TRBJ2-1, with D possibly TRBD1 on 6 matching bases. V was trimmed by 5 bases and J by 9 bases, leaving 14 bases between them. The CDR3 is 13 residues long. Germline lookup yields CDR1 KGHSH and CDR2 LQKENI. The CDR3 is CASSLKQGPEQFF. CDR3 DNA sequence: TGTGCCAGCTCATTAAAACAGGGTCCTGAGCAGTTCTTC.

The CDR3 is CAIRGTGEDEQYF. Here the CDR3 DNA reads TGTGCCATCCGAGGGACAGGAGAAGACGAGCAGTACTTC. This rearrangement joins TRBV10-3 to TRBJ2-7; 8 bases are a match to TRBD1. Germline V gene sequence: CDR1 ENHRY, CDR2 SYGVKD. This CDR3 is built from 13 residues. The ends lost 8 bases at V and 5 bases at J; junction bases unmatched: 8.

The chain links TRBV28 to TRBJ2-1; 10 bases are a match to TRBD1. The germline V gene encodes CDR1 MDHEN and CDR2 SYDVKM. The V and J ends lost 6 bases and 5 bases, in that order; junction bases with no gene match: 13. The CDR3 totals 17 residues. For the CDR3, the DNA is TGTGCCAGCAGGAGGACAGGGGGGATGGGGGGAGACAATGAGCAGTTCTTC. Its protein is CASRRTGGMGGDNEQFF.